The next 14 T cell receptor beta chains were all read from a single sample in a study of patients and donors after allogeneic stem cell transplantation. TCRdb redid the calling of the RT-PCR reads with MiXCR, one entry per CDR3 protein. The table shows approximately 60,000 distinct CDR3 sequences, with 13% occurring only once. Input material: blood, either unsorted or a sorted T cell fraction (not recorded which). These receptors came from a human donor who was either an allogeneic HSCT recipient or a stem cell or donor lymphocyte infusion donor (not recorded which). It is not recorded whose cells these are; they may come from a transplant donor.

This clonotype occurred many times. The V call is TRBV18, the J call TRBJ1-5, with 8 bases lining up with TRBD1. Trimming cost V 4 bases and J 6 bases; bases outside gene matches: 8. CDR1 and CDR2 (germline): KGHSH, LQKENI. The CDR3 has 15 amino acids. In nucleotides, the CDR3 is TGTGCCAGCTCACTACAGGGGGAAGGTGTTCAGCCCCAGCATTTT. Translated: CASSLQGEGVQPQHF.

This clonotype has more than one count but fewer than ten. CDR3 bases: TGTGCCAGCAGCGCGTATGGATGGGGGGACAATGAGCAGTTCTTC. Protein: CASSAYGWGDNEQFF. This sequence joins TRBV9 and TRBJ2-1; D is perhaps TRBD2 (6 bases). CDR1 is SGDLS and CDR2 is YYNGEE in the germline V gene. V was trimmed by 3 bases and J by 5 bases, leaving 15 bases between them. CDR3 size: 15 residues. The whole variable domain, remainder taken from reference TRBV9 and TRBJ2-1, is DSGVTQTPKHLITATGQRVTLRCSPRSGDLSVYWYQQSLDQGLQFLIQYYNGEERAKGNILERFSAQQFPDLHSELNLSSLELGDSALYFCASSAYGWGDNEQFFGPGTRLTVL.

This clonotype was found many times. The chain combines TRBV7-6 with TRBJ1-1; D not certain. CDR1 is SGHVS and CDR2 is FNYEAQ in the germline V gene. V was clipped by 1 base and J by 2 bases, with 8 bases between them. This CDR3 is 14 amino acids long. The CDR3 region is CASSLETLNTEAFF. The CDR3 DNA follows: TGTGCCAGCAGCTTAGAAACCCTAAACACTGAAGCTTTCTTT.

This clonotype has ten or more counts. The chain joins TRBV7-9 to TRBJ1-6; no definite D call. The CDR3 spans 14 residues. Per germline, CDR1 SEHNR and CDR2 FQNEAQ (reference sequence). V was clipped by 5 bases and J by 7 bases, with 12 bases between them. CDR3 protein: CASSKSVGNSPLHF. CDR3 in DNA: TGTGCCAGCAGCAAGAGTGTGGGGAATTCACCCCTCCACTTT. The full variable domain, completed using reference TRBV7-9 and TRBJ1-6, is DTGVSQNPRHKITKRGQNVTFRCDPISEHNRLYWYRQTLGQGPEFLTYFQNEAQLEKSRLLSDRFSAERPKGSFSTLEIQRTEQGDSAMYLCASSKSVGNSPLHFGNGTRLTVT.

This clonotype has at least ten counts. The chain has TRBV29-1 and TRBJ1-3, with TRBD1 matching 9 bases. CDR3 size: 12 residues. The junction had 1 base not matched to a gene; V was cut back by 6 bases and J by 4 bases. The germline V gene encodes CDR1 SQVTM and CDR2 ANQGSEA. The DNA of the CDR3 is TGCAGCGTCGGGACAGGGGGAAACACCATATATTTT. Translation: CSVGTGGNTIYF.

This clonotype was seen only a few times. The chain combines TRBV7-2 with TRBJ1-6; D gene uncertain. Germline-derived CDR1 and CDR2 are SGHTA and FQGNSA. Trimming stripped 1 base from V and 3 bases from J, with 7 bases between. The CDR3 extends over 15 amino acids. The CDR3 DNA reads TGTGCCAGCAGCTTAGGTTTGGGCTATAATTCACCCCTCCACTTT. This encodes CASSLGLGYNSPLHF.

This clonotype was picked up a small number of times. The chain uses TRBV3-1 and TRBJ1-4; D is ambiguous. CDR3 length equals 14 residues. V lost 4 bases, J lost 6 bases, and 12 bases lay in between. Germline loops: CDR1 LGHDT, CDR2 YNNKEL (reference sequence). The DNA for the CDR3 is TGTGCCAGCAGCCCCACCGGGCTGTATGAAAAACTGTTTTTT. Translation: CASSPTGLYEKLFF.

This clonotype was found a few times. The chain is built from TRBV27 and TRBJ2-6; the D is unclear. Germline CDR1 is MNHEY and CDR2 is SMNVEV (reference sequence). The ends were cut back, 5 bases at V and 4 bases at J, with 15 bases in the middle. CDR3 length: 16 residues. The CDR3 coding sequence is TGTGCCAGCAGTAACGGACCGCCGGACGGGGCCAACGTCCTGACTTTC. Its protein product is CASSNGPPDGANVLTF. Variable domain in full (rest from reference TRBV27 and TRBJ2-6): EAQVTQNPRYLITVTGKKLTVTCSQNMNHEYMSWYRQDPGLGLRQIYYSMNVEVTDKGDVPEGYKVSRKEKRNFPLILESPSPNQTSLYFCASSNGPPDGANVLTFGAGSRLTVL.

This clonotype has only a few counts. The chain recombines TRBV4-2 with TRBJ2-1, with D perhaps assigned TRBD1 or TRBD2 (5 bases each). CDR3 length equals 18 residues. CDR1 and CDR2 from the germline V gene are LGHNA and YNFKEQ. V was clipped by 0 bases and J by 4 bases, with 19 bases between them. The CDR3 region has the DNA TGTGCCAGCAGCCAAGATATCGAAGGGAGTCCAGGGTACAATGAGCAGTTCTTC. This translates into CASSQDIEGSPGYNEQFF.

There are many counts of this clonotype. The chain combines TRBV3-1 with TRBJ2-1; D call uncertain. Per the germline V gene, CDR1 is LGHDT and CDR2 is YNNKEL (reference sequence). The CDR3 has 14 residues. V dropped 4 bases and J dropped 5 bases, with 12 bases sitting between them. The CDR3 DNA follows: TGTGCCAGCAGCCCACGGCACCGAGACAATGAGCAGTTCTTC. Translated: CASSPRHRDNEQFF.

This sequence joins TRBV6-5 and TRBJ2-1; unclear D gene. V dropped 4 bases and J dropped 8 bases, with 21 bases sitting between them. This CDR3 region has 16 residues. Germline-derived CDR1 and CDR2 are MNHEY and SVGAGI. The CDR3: CASSSPPGDLSDEQFF. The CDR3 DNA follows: TGTGCCAGCAGTTCCCCCCCTGGGGATCTGAGTGATGAGCAGTTCTTC.

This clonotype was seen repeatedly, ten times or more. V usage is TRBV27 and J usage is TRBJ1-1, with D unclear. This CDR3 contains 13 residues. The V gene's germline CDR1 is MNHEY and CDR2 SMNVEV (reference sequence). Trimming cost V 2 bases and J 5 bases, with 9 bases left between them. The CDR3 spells CASSLAGMTEAFF. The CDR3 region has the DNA TGTGCCAGCAGTTTAGCGGGGATGACTGAAGCTTTCTTT.

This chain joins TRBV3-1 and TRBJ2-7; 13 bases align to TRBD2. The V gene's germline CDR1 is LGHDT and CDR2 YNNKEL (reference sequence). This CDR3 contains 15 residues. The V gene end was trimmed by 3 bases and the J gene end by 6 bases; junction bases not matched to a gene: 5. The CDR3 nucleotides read TGTGCCAGCAGCCACGGGACTAGCGGGACCCCCGAGCAGTACTTC. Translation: CASSHGTSGTPEQYF.

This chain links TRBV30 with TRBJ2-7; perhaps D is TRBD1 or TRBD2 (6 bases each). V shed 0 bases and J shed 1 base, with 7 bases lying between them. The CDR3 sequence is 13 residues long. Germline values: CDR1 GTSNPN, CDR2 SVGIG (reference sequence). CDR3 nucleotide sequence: TGTGCCTGGAGTGTAGGGGGGTCCTACGAGCAGTACTTC. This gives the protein CAWSVGGSYEQYF.